This entry lists 16 T cell receptor beta chains sequenced from one sample in a study of blood T cell repertoires in COVID-19. TCRdb's table, derived via immunoSEQ multiplex PCR, lists solely in-frame clones and lacks some. The repertoire holds 78,000 or so clones, around 80% seen once, with over 9.5% in the top ten. The sequencing sample was made of peripheral blood. The source of these receptors is an older man with acute or convalescent COVID-19.

As for this clone: Other DNA sequences in the same sample also yield this CDR3. This rearrangement joins TRBV6-5 to TRBJ1-3; tentative D call: TRBD1 (5 bases). The ends were cut back, 7 bases at V and 2 bases at J, with 9 bases in the middle. Germline CDR1 is MNHEY and CDR2 is SVGAGI. The CDR3 length is 13 residues. The DNA of the CDR3 is TGTGCCAGCACCCAGGGTACTGGAAACACCATATATTTT. It is translated as CASTQGTGNTIYF.

The chain uses TRBV3-1 (or the pseudogene TRBV3-2) and TRBJ1-6; weak D call: TRBD1 (5 bases). Germline loops: CDR1 LGHDT, CDR2 YNNKEL (reference sequence). This CDR3 has 14 residues. V lost 1 base and J 7 bases, leaving 8 bases between the germline ends. CDR3 in amino acids: CASSQVKGNSPLHF. The CDR3 DNA follows: TGTGCCAGCAGCCAAGTTAAGGGGAATTCACCCCTCCACTTT.

The chain combines TRBV5-7 with TRBJ1-4; 7 nucleotides match TRBD1. TRBV5-7 is recorded as an ORF, its role being uncertain. This CDR3 is built from 15 residues. The V and J ends lost 0 bases and 4 bases, in that order; junction bases with no gene match: 3. CDR3 loop: CASSLGGQHNEKLFF. The CDR3 DNA is TGTGCCAGCAGCTTGGGGGGACAGCATAATGAAAAACTGTTTTTT.

The chain combines TRBV6-5 with TRBJ2-7; TRBD1 is a possible D gene (6 bases). CDR3 size: 13 residues. In germline, CDR1 is MNHEY, CDR2 SVGAGI. CDR3 sequence (DNA): TGTGTCGCAGTAGAAGGGGGATCCTACGAGCAGTACTTC. It yields the protein CVAVEGGSYEQYF.

The chain has TRBV5-1 and TRBJ2-1; D may be TRBD1 (6 bases). The CDR3 length is 20 residues. From germline, CDR1 is SGHRS and CDR2 YFSETQ. V lost 0 bases to trimming and J lost 0 bases, with 22 bases between them. The CDR3 nucleotides read TGCGCCAGCAGCTTGGTGGATCAGAGAAGGAACAGGGACTCCTACAATGAGCAGTTCTTC. Translation: CASSLVDQRRNRDSYNEQFF.

There are a few counts of this clone. The chain is built from TRBV6-5 and TRBJ1-3, with D hard to call. The V and J ends lost 2 bases and 0 bases respectively, with 8 bases between them. Germline V gene sequence: CDR1 MNHEY, CDR2 SVGAGI. There are 15 residues in the CDR3. CDR3 nucleotide sequence: TGTGCCAGCAGTTACGGGAGGTTCTCTGGAAACACCATATATTTT. It translates to CASSYGRFSGNTIYF.

The V and J genes are TRBV18 and TRBJ1-2; D ambiguous. Per germline, CDR1 KGHSH and CDR2 LQKENI. The CDR3 has 14 residues. V shed 0 bases and J shed 1 base, with 6 bases lying between them. DNA of the CDR3: TGTGCCAGCTCACCACCGTTAGTTAACTATGGCTACACCTTC. It yields the protein CASSPPLVNYGYTF.

J is TRBJ2-7 and V is TRBV19; a weak D match, TRBD1 (6 bases). CDR3 length equals 14 residues. V was shortened by 3 bases and J by 2 bases, with 11 bases between the two germline ends. Germline CDR1 is LNHDA and CDR2 is SQIVND (reference sequence). CDR3 residues: CASSIAGATYEQYF. The CDR3 DNA is TGTGCCAGTAGTATTGCAGGGGCCACCTACGAGCAGTACTTC.

The chain employs TRBV3-1 (or the pseudogene TRBV3-2) and TRBJ1-6; D remains unclear. Germline V gene lookup returns CDR1 LGHDT and CDR2 YNNKEL (reference sequence). Trimming stripped 1 base from V and 4 bases from J, with 11 bases between. The CDR3 consists of 16 residues. DNA for the CDR3: TGTGCCAGCAGCCAAGTGGGCGGGAGGTATAATTCACCCCTCCACTTT. Its translation: CASSQVGGRYNSPLHF.

The chain joins TRBV9 to TRBJ2-3; the match to TRBD2 covers 7 bases. The CDR3 is 15 amino acids. Losses at the gene ends were 3 bases for V and 2 bases for J; bases not matched to a gene: 6. The germline V gene has CDR1 SGDLS and CDR2 YYNGEE. The CDR3 here is CASSGQAGNTDTQYF. The CDR3 nucleotides are TGTGCCAGCAGCGGGCAAGCGGGGAACACAGATACGCAGTATTTT.

Here the CDR3 reads CASSGGQFTGELFF. Written as DNA, the CDR3 is TGTGCCAGTAGTGGGGGACAGTTCACCGGGGAGCTGTTTTTT. V usage is TRBV19 and J usage is TRBJ2-2; 7 bases align to TRBD1. The trim removed 5 bases at V and 4 bases at J, leaving 4 bases unmatched. Germline CDR1 reads LNHDA; CDR2 reads SQIVND (reference sequence). The CDR3 extends over 14 amino acids.

The chain uses TRBV5-1 and TRBJ1-1; 9 bases map to TRBD1. V was clipped by 4 bases and J by 4 bases; unmatched bases: 8. The CDR3 loop spans 15 amino acids. Germline V lookup: CDR1 SGHRS, CDR2 YFSETQ. Here the CDR3 DNA reads TGCGCCAGCAGCGGAGGGGACAGGGCTACCACTGAAGCTTTCTTT. Translating gives CASSGGDRATTEAFF.

The chain uses TRBV3-1 (or the pseudogene TRBV3-2) and TRBJ1-5, with D perhaps matching TRBD1 (5 bases). V was trimmed by 3 bases and J by 4 bases, leaving 10 bases between them. Germline V gene sequence: CDR1 LGHDT, CDR2 YNNKEL (reference sequence). This CDR3 is built from 14 residues. The CDR3 here is CASSHGRGNQPQHF. CDR3 nucleotide sequence: TGTGCCAGCAGCCATGGTCGGGGGAATCAGCCCCAGCATTTT.

The gene calls are TRBV30 and TRBJ1-1; D perhaps matches TRBD1 (5 bases). This CDR3 is built from 12 residues. Germline assignment: CDR1 GTSNPN and CDR2 SVGIG (reference sequence). V was shortened by 2 bases and J by 3 bases, with 7 bases between the two germline ends. CDR3 coding DNA: TGTGCCTGGAGTACAGGAGACACTGAAGCTTTCTTT. Translated: CAWSTGDTEAFF.

This rearrangement joins TRBV29-1 to TRBJ2-5; 13 nucleotides line up with TRBD2. In germline, CDR1 is SQVTM, CDR2 ANQGSEA. The CDR3 totals 18 residues. J was trimmed by 1 base and V by 1 base; bases with no gene match: 9. In nucleotides, the CDR3 is TGCAGCGTTGAAGGAACCTCGGGACTAGCGGGGATCCAAGAGACCCAGTACTTC. It encodes CSVEGTSGLAGIQETQYF.

There are a few counts of this clone. The chain has TRBV18 and TRBJ2-1; 7 positions match TRBD2. This CDR3 has 15 amino acids. The junction had 11 bases not matched to a gene; V was cut back by 6 bases and J by 6 bases. CDR1 is KGHSH, CDR2 LQKENI, per germline. The DNA of the CDR3 is TGTGCCAGCTCGGGAGGGCAGGGATCCGGCAATGAGCAGTTCTTC. Amino acids: CASSGGQGSGNEQFF.